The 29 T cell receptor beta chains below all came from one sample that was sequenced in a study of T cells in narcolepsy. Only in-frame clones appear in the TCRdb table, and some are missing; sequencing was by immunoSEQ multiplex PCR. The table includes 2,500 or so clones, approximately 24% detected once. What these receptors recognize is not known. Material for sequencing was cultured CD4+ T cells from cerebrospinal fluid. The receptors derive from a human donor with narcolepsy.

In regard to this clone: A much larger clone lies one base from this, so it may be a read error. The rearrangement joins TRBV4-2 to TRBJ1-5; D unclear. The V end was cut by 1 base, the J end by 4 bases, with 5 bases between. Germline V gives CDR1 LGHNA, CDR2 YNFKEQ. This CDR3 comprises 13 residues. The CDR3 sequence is CASSQVSNQPQHF. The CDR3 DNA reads TGTGCCAGCAGCCAAGTTTCGAATCAGCCCCAGCATTTT.

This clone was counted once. Here the CDR3 DNA reads TGTGCCAGCAGTGACACAAAAGGGGACAGGGGGCGTATTGCTGGCTACACCTTC. Translation: CASSDTKGDRGRIAGYTF. This chain joins TRBV6-1 and TRBJ1-2; TRBD1 agrees at 12 bases. Germline CDR1 and CDR2: MNHNS and SASEGT. The CDR3 consists of 18 residues. Trimming at V came to 3 bases and at J to 7 bases, leaving 15 bases not matched to a gene.

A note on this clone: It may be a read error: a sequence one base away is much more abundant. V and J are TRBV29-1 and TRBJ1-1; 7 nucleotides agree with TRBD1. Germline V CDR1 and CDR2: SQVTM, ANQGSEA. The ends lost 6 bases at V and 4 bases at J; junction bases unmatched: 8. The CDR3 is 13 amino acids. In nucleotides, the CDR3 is TGCAGCGTAACTACAGGGGCGGGCACTGAAGCTTTCTTT. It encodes CSVTTGAGTEAFF.

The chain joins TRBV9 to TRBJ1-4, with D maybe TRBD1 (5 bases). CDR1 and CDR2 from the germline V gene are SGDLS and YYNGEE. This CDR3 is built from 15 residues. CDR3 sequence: CPTSARGVRGEKLFF. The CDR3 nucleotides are TGTCCCACCAGCGCACGGGGGGTCCGGGGTGAAAAACTGTTTTTT.

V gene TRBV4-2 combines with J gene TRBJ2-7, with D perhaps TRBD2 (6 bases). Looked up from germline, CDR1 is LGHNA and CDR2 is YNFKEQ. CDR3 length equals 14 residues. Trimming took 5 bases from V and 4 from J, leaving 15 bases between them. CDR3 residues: CASSLAGGTYEQYF. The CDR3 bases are TGTGCCAGCAGCTTGGCTGGCGGGACGTACGAGCAGTACTTC.

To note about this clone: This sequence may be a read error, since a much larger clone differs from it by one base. The DNA of the CDR3 is TGTGCCAGCAGCACTGGAGGGGGAGATACGCAGTATTTT. Its protein is CASSTGGGDTQYF. The V and J genes are TRBV7-2 and TRBJ2-3; D tentatively fits TRBD1 or TRBD2 (6 bases each). The ends were cut back, 5 bases at V and 5 bases at J, with 11 bases in the middle. The CDR3 consists of 13 residues. From germline, CDR1 is SGHTA and CDR2 FQGNSA.

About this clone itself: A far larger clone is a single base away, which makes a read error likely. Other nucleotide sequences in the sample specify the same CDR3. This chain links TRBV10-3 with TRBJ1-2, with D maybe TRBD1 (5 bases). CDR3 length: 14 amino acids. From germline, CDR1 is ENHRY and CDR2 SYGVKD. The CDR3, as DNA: TGCGCCATCAGTGAGTCGAACACAGGTTATGGCTACACCTTC. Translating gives CAISESNTGYGYTF.

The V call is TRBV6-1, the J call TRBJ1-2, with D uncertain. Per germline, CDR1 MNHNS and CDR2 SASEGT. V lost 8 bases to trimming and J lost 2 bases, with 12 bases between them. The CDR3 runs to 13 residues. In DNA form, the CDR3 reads TGTGCCAGCTGCTCTCTAGGGAACTATGGCTACACCTTC. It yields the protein CASCSLGNYGYTF.

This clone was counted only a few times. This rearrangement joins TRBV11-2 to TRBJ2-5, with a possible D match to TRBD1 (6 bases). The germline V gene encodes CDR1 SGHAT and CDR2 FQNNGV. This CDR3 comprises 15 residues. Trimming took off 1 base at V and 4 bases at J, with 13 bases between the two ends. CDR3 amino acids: CASSLVGPRGETQYF. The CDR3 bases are TGTGCCAGCAGCTTAGTGGGACCCAGGGGAGAGACCCAGTACTTC.

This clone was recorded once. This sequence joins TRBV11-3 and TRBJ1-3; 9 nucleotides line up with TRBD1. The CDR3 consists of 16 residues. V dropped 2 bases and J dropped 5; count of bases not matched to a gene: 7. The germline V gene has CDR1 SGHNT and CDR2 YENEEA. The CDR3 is CASSLSGTGIRNTIYF. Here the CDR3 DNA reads TGTGCCAGCAGCTTAAGCGGGACAGGGATAAGAAACACCATATATTTT.

CDR3 nucleotide sequence: TGTGCCAGCAGCCAAGATTGGATGGCAGGGTCCTACTATGGCTACACCTTC. Translation: CASSQDWMAGSYYGYTF. The chain is built from TRBV11-2 and TRBJ1-2; weak D call: TRBD1 (5 bases). V was clipped by 5 bases and J by 3 bases, with 22 bases between them. The CDR3 covers 17 residues. Looked up from germline, CDR1 is SGHAT and CDR2 is FQNNGV. The full variable domain, with the rest looked up from reference TRBV11-2 and TRBJ1-2, is EAGVAQSPRYKIIEKRQSVAFWCNPISGHATLYWYQQILGQGPKLLIQFQNNGVVDDSQLPKDRFSAERLKGVDSTLKIQPAKLEDSAVYLCASSQDWMAGSYYGYTFGSGTRLTVV.

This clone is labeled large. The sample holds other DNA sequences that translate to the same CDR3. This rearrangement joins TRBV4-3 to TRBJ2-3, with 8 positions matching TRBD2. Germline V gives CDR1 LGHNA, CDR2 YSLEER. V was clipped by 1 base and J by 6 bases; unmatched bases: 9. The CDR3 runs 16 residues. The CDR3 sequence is CASSQVLRGGRDTQYF. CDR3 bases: TGCGCCAGCAGCCAAGTTTTACGGGGGGGCCGGGATACGCAGTATTTT.

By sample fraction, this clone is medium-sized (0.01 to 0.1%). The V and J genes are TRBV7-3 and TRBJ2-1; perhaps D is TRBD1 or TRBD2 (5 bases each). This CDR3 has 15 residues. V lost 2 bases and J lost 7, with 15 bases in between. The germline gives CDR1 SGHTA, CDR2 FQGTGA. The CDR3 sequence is CASSLSSGTVNEQFF. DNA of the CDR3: TGTGCCAGCAGCTTATCTTCGGGGACCGTTAATGAGCAGTTCTTC. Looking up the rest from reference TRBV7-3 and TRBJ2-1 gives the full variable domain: GAGVSQTPSNKVTEKGKYVELRCDPISGHTALYWYRQSLGQGPEFLIYFQGTGAADDSGLPNDRFFAVRPEGSVSTLKIQRTERGDSAVYLCASSLSSGTVNEQFFGPGTRLTVL.

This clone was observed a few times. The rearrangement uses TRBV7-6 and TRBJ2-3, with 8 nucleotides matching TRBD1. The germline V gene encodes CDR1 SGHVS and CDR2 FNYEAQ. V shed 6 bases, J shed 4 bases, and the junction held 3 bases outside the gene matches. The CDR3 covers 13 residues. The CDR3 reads CASRQQGADTQYF. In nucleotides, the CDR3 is TGTGCCAGCAGACAACAGGGGGCAGATACGCAGTATTTT.

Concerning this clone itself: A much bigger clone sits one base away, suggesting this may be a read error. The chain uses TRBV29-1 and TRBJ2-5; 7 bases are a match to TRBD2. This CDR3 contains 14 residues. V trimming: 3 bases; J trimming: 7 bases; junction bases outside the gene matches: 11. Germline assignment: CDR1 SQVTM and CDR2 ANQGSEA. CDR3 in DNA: TGCAGCGTTGATTCGGGTAGCGGGTTGGGGACCCAGTACTTC. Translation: CSVDSGSGLGTQYF.

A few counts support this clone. The CDR3 bases are TGTGCCAGCAGCTTGACAGGGACCACCTCTGGAAACACCATATATTTT. As protein: CASSLTGTTSGNTIYF. This rearrangement joins TRBV5-4 to TRBJ1-3; TRBD1 is a possible D gene (6 bases). Germline CDR1 is SGHNT and CDR2 is YYREEE (reference sequence). The CDR3 spans 16 residues. Trimming took 1 base from V and 0 from J, leaving 11 bases between them.

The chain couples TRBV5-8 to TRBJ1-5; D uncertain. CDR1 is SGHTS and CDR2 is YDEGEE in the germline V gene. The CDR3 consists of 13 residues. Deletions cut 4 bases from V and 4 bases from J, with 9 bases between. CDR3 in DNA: TGTGCCAGCAGCCAAGATTCGAATCAGCCCCAGCATTTT. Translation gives CASSQDSNQPQHF.

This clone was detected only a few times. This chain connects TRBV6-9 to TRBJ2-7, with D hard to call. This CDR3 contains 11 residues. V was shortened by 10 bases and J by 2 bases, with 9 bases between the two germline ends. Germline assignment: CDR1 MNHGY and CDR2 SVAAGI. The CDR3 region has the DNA TGTGCCACCTCAAATCCCTACGAGCAGTACTTC. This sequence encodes CATSNPYEQYF.

Here the CDR3 reads CASSRGDEQYF. The CDR3 bases are TGTGCCAGCAGCCGGGGGGACGAGCAGTACTTC. This chain connects TRBV5-6 to TRBJ2-7; 7 nucleotides agree with TRBD2. Germline CDR1 and CDR2: SGHDT and YYEEEE. V lost 4 bases and J lost 5; bases outside the gene matches: 0. There are 11 residues in the CDR3.

CDR3 protein: CASSQRTGGGQETQYF. CDR3 sequence (DNA): TGCGCCAGCAGCCAACGCACCGGGGGCGGACAAGAGACCCAGTACTTC. The chain is built from TRBV5-1 and TRBJ2-5, with D perhaps given as TRBD1 or TRBD2 (6 bases each). The CDR3 runs to 16 residues. Trimming left V 4 bases short and J 2 bases short, with 18 bases between. Germline loops: CDR1 SGHRS, CDR2 YFSETQ.

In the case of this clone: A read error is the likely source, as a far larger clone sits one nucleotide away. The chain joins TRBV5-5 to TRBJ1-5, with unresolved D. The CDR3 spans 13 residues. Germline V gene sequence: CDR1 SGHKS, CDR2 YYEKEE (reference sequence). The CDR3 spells CASSLLANRPQHF. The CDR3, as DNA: TGTGCCAGCAGCTTGTTGGCCAATCGGCCCCAGCATTTT.

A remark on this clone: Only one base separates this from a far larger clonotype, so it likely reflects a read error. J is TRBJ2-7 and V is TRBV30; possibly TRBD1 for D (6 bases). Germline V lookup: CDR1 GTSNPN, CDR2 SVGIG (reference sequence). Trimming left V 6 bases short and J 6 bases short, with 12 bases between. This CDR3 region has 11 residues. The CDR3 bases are TGTGCCTGTAGTACAGGGCGCGAGCAGTACTTC. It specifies CACSTGREQYF.

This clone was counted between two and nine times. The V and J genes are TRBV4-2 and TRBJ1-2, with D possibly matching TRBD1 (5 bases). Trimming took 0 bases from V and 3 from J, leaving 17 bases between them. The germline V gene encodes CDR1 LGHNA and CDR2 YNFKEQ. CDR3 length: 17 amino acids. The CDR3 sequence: CASSQDWMAGSYYGYTF. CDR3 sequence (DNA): TGTGCCAGCAGCCAAGATTGGATGGCAGGGTCCTACTATGGCTACACCTTC.

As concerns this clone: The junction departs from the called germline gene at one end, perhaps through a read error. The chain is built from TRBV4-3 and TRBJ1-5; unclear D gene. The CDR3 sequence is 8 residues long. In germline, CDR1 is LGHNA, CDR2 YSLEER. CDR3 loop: CASLAPAF. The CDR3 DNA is TGCGCCAGCCTAGCCCCAGCATTT.

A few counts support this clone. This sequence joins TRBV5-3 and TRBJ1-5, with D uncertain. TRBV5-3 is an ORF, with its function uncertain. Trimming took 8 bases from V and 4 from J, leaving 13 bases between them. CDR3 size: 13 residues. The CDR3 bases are TGTGCCAGCAGCCAAGATTCGAATCAGCCCCAGCATTTT. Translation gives CASSQDSNQPQHF.

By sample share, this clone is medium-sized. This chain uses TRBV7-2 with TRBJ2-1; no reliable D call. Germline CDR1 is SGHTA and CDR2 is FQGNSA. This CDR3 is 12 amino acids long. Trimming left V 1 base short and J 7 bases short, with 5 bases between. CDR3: CASSLVENEQFF. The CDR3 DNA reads TGTGCCAGCAGCTTAGTGGAGAATGAGCAGTTCTTC.

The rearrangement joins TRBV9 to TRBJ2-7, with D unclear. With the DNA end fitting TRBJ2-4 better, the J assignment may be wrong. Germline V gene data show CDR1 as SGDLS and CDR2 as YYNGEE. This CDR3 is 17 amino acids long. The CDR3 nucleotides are TGTGCCAGCTTACCGGCCTTATTACGGTTAGCCAAAAACATTCAGTACTTC. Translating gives CASLPALLRLAKNIQYF.

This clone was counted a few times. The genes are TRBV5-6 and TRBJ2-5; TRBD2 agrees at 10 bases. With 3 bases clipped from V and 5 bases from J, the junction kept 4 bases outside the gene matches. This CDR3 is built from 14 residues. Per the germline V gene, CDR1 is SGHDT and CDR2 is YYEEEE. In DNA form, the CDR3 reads TGTGCCAGCAGCTCTAGCGGGAGTGGGGAGACCCAGTACTTC. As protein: CASSSSGSGETQYF.

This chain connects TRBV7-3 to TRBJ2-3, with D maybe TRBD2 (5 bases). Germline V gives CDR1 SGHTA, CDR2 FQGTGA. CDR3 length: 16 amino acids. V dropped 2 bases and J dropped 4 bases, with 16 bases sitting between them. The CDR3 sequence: CASSLDGSGTADTQYF. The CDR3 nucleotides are TGTGCCAGCAGCTTAGATGGTTCGGGAACGGCAGATACGCAGTATTTT.